Each of the 10 T cell receptor beta chains below was sequenced from the same sample in a study of graft-versus-host responses after intestinal transplantation. Antigen specificity for these receptors is unknown. Some clones are missing from TCRdb's copy, which holds only in-frame ones; the method was immunoSEQ multiplex PCR. The sample has under 90,000 clones, 75% to 95% seen once. The material sequenced was unstimulated CD4+ T cells sorted from spleen or lymph node cells, taken before transplant. The receptors shown here come from a human donor who was the organ donor for an intestinal transplant.

The chain joins TRBV2 to TRBJ2-3; unclear D gene. CDR1 is SNHLY, CDR2 FYNNEI, per germline. The V and J ends lost 1 base and 5 bases respectively, with 4 bases between them. This CDR3 has 12 residues. The DNA for the CDR3 is TGTGCCAGCAGTGAAGGAGAAGATACGCAGTATTTT. Protein: CASSEGEDTQYF.

The chain carries TRBV7-9 and TRBJ1-5, with D possibly matching TRBD1 (5 bases). Germline-derived CDR1 and CDR2 are SEHNR and FQNEAQ (reference sequence). This CDR3 comprises 14 residues. The V end lost 4 bases, the J end lost 6 bases, and 13 bases lay between the germline ends. The DNA for the CDR3 is TGTGCCAGCAGCTCTTCGGGGGTCCTTCAGCCCCAGCATTTT. Residues: CASSSSGVLQPQHF.

This sequence joins TRBV7-9 and TRBJ2-1, with a possible D match to TRBD2 (6 bases). There are 15 residues in the CDR3. The V end was cut by 5 bases, the J end by 9 bases, with 20 bases between. Germline V gives CDR1 SEHNR, CDR2 FQNEAQ (reference sequence). The CDR3, as DNA: TGTGCCAGCAGCCCCATGGGCGGGGCGCTTGGTGAGCAGTTCTTC. This gives the protein CASSPMGGALGEQFF.

The chain is built from TRBV5-1 and TRBJ1-1; D is uncertain. In germline, CDR1 is SGHRS, CDR2 YFSETQ. V lost 1 base, J lost 1 base, and 8 bases lay in between. The length of the CDR3 is 14 residues. The CDR3 protein is CASSLYLWNTEAFF. The CDR3 region has the DNA TGCGCCAGCAGCTTGTATCTGTGGAACACTGAAGCTTTCTTT.

The chain joins TRBV7-5 to TRBJ2-7; the table's D gene call, TRBD1, was not cross checked with the DNA. TRBV7-5 is a pseudogene segment. CDR3 length equals 16 residues. CDR3 bases: TGTGCCAGAAGCCTCCCGGCTGACAGGGGAGGCTACGAGCAGTACTTC. Its translation: CARSLPADRGGYEQYF.

The chain carries TRBV5-1 and TRBJ2-1, with 10 bases lining up with TRBD2. Germline CDR1 reads SGHRS; CDR2 reads YFSETQ. The J segment lost 4 bases and the V segment lost 4 bases, leaving 5 bases of the junction unmatched. This CDR3 has 15 residues. The CDR3 here is CASSKGLALYNEQFF. DNA for the CDR3: TGCGCCAGCAGCAAGGGACTAGCGCTATACAATGAGCAGTTCTTC. Drawing the rest from reference TRBV5-1 and TRBJ2-1, the complete variable domain is KAGVTQTPRYLIKTRGQQVTLSCSPISGHRSVSWYQQTPGQGLQFLFEYFSETQRNKGNFPGRFSGRQFSNSRSEMNVSTLELGDSALYLCASSKGLALYNEQFFGPGTRLTVL.

This clone was picked up one time. The gene calls are TRBV5-1 and TRBJ2-5; 13 nucleotides agree with TRBD2. The CDR3 runs 16 residues. CDR1 is SGHRS, CDR2 YFSETQ, per germline. Trimming removed 2 bases from V and 6 bases from J; junction bases left unmatched: 7. The CDR3 is CASSFTSGGASKTQYF. The CDR3 DNA reads TGCGCCAGCAGCTTCACTAGCGGGGGGGCCTCGAAGACCCAGTACTTC.

This chain links TRBV6-1 with TRBJ2-3, with 13 nucleotides matching TRBD2. V trimming: 6 bases; J trimming: 5 bases; junction bases outside the gene matches: 2. The CDR3 runs 14 residues. Looked up from germline, CDR1 is MNHNS and CDR2 is SASEGT. The CDR3 region is CASRRTSGGDTQYF. CDR3 nucleotides: TGTGCCAGCAGAAGGACTAGCGGGGGAGATACGCAGTATTTT.

J is TRBJ2-1 and V is TRBV11-3; D is uncertain. V was pared by 5 bases and J by 0 bases, with 23 bases between. Per germline, CDR1 SGHNT and CDR2 YENEEA. The CDR3 extends over 19 amino acids. The CDR3: CASSVIHPGRPFSYNEQFF. Written as DNA, the CDR3 is TGTGCCAGCAGCGTAATTCATCCGGGTCGACCTTTCTCCTACAATGAGCAGTTCTTC. The full variable domain, its missing parts supplied by reference TRBV11-3 and TRBJ2-1, is EAGVVQSPRYKIIEKKQPVAFWCNPISGHNTLYWYLQNLGQGPELLIRYENEEAVDDSQLPKDRFSAERLKGVDSTLKIQPAELGDSAVYLCASSVIHPGRPFSYNEQFFGPGTRLTVL.

The V gene is TRBV10-3, the J gene TRBJ1-2; weak D call: TRBD1 (5 bases). In germline, CDR1 is ENHRY, CDR2 SYGVKD. Between the trimmed V and J ends, which lost 9 bases and 6 bases, there was a span of 11 bases. The length of the CDR3 is 11 residues. CDR3 amino acids: CAIGEGDGYTF. CDR3 sequence (DNA): TGTGCCATTGGGGAAGGGGATGGCTACACCTTC.